These 24 T cell receptor beta chains were all obtained from the same sample, sequenced in a study of blood T cell repertoires in COVID-19. Sequencing used immunoSEQ multiplex PCR; TCRdb keeps in-frame clones, though not all of them. This sample has about 74,000 clones, with about 88% found just once. The sequenced sample consisted of peripheral blood. The origin of the receptors is a man in his fifties or sixties with acute or convalescent COVID-19.

The rearrangement uses TRBV18 and TRBJ2-1; D is unresolved. Germline values: CDR1 KGHSH, CDR2 LQKENI. V lost 3 bases and J 5 bases, leaving 17 bases between the germline ends. The CDR3 sequence is 16 residues long. The CDR3 protein is CASSPGVALTHNEQFF. The CDR3 DNA sequence: TGTGCCAGCTCACCCGGAGTAGCACTCACTCACAATGAGCAGTTCTTC.

DNA for the CDR3: TGTGCCAGCAGTGCTCTAGGCGTGTCTAGCACAGATACGCAGTATTTT. It yields the protein CASSALGVSSTDTQYF. The chain couples TRBV7-2 to TRBJ2-3, with D uncertain. Trimming removed 6 bases from V and 0 bases from J, with 16 bases in between. The CDR3 is made up of 16 amino acids. Germline V lookup: CDR1 SGHTA, CDR2 FQGNSA.

The chain uses TRBV5-4 and TRBJ1-5; TRBD1 matches 7 bases. The CDR3 is 17 amino acids. The V segment lost 0 bases and the J segment 2 bases; nucleotides outside the gene matches: 8. Germline V lookup: CDR1 SGHNT, CDR2 YYREEE (reference sequence). The DNA for the CDR3 is TGTGCCAGCAGCTTGGATGGGAGCACAGGGGGCAATCAGCCCCAGCATTTT. It is translated as CASSLDGSTGGNQPQHF.

The chain couples TRBV6-2 or TRBV6-3 to TRBJ1-5; D possibly corresponds to TRBD1 (6 bases). V lost 6 bases to trimming and J lost 2 bases, with 14 bases between them. The germline CDR1 and CDR2 sequences are MNHEY and SVGEGT. The CDR3 extends over 15 amino acids. CDR3 amino acids: CASSSYRVGNQPQHF. In DNA, the CDR3 is TGTGCCAGCAGCAGCTACAGGGTCGGCAATCAGCCCCAGCATTTT.

V gene TRBV18 combines with J gene TRBJ1-4; D unclear. Per the germline V gene, CDR1 is KGHSH and CDR2 is LQKENI. Trimming shortened V by 8 bases and J by 0 bases, and 10 bases separated the two germline ends. This CDR3 is built from 14 residues. In DNA form, the CDR3 reads TGTGCCAGCACTTCCGGGGCAACTAATGAAAAACTGTTTTTT. Amino acids: CASTSGATNEKLFF.

This chain connects TRBV5-1 to TRBJ2-1, with 12 bases lining up with TRBD2. The CDR3 spans 18 residues. The junction had 10 bases not matched to a gene; V was cut back by 0 bases and J by 6 bases. Germline values: CDR1 SGHRS, CDR2 YFSETQ. CDR3 in DNA: TGCGCCAGCAGCTTGGGGAACCTAGCGGGAGGGCCTCGCAATGAGCAGTTCTTC. Protein: CASSLGNLAGGPRNEQFF.

The rearrangement links TRBV30 to TRBJ2-5; 8 nucleotides line up with TRBD2. The V and J ends lost 2 bases and 5 bases, in that order; junction bases with no gene match: 7. Germline assignment: CDR1 GTSNPN and CDR2 SVGIG (reference sequence). There are 14 residues in the CDR3. The CDR3 DNA reads as TGTGCCTGGAGTAGCGGGTCGGGGGGGGAGACCCAGTACTTC. Translation: CAWSSGSGGETQYF.

The chain carries TRBV28 and TRBJ1-3; TRBD1 is a possible D gene (5 bases). CDR3 length: 16 residues. Between the trimmed V and J ends, which lost 5 bases and 0 bases, there was a span of 14 bases. Germline CDR1 MDHEN, CDR2 SYDVKM. CDR3 protein: CASSPGGVISGNTIYF. DNA for the CDR3: TGTGCCAGCAGTCCTGGGGGGGTGATCTCTGGAAACACCATATATTTT.

A single count supports this clone. In nucleotides, the CDR3 is TGTGCCAGCTCACCTAATGCCGGGAACAAAGAGACCCAGTACTTC. It yields the protein CASSPNAGNKETQYF. The chain couples TRBV18 to TRBJ2-5, with D perhaps TRBD2 (5 bases). Trimming took off 3 bases at V and 3 bases at J, with 14 bases between the two ends. Germline V gene sequence: CDR1 KGHSH, CDR2 LQKENI. CDR3 length: 15 amino acids.

The CDR3 DNA is TGCGCCAGCAGCCCCCTAGCGGGGGCCCTGGGAGAGACCCAGTACTTC. Protein product: CASSPLAGALGETQYF. The chain combines TRBV4-1 with TRBJ2-5; 10 nucleotides match TRBD2. This CDR3 is built from 16 residues. With 4 bases clipped from V and 4 bases from J, the junction kept 9 bases outside the gene matches. CDR1 is MGHRA and CDR2 is YSYEKL in the germline V gene.

The chain carries TRBV7-2 and TRBJ2-1; 13 bases align to TRBD2. Per the germline V gene, CDR1 is SGHTA and CDR2 is FQGNSA. This CDR3 contains 14 residues. The V and J ends lost 5 bases and 9 bases, in that order; junction bases with no gene match: 4. Written as DNA, the CDR3 is TGTGCCAGCAGCCACGGACTAGCGGGAGTTGAGCAGTTCTTC. This translates into CASSHGLAGVEQFF.

This clone came up a few times. The chain carries TRBV7-9 and TRBJ2-2, with 9 bases aligning to TRBD2. CDR1 and CDR2 (germline): SEHNR, FQNEAQ (reference sequence). This CDR3 comprises 13 residues. Trimming took 11 bases from V and 8 from J; bases not matched to a gene: 9. The CDR3 here is CAGGLARAGELFF. The CDR3 DNA reads TGTGCCGGGGGACTAGCTCGGGCAGGGGAGCTGTTTTTT.

The chain couples TRBV27 to TRBJ2-7; 12 positions agree with TRBD2. This CDR3 is 16 amino acids long. Germline CDR1 MNHEY, CDR2 SMNVEV (reference sequence). Trimming removed 5 bases from V and 1 base from J; junction bases left unmatched: 6. CDR3 sequence reads: CASSRLAGVKSYEQYF. CDR3 bases: TGTGCCAGCAGTCGACTAGCGGGAGTCAAATCCTACGAGCAGTACTTC.

The chain carries TRBV6-6 and TRBJ1-1; tentative D call: TRBD1 (6 bases). V lost 0 bases and J 5 bases, leaving 16 bases between the germline ends. CDR3 length: 16 amino acids. The germline V gene has CDR1 MNHNY and CDR2 SVGAGI (reference sequence). The DNA of the CDR3 is TGTGCCAGCAGTTACTCCATACAGGGATCGAGGACTGAAGCTTTCTTT. Translation: CASSYSIQGSRTEAFF.

The genes are TRBV7-9 and TRBJ2-7, with TRBD2 matching over 13 bases. Germline trimming cut 5 bases from V and 3 bases from J; bases unmatched to any gene: 10. Germline CDR1 SEHNR, CDR2 FQNEAQ (reference sequence). The CDR3 covers 17 residues. For the CDR3, the DNA is TGTGCCAGCAGCAACGCCGGGACTAGCGGGACCAACTACGAGCAGTACTTC. Translation: CASSNAGTSGTNYEQYF. Complete variable domain (other parts from reference TRBV7-9 and TRBJ2-7): DTGVSQNPRHKITKRGQNVTFRCDPISEHNRLYWYRQTLGQGPEFLTYFQNEAQLEKSRLLSDRFSAERPKGSFSTLEIQRTEQGDSAMYLCASSNAGTSGTNYEQYFGPGTRLTVT.

The rearrangement uses TRBV19 and TRBJ1-1; 7 bases fit TRBD1. There are 14 residues in the CDR3. The germline CDR1 and CDR2 sequences are LNHDA and SQIVND (reference sequence). V lost 4 bases, J lost 5 bases, and 7 bases stayed unmatched. CDR3 nucleotides: TGTGCCAGTAGTAAAACAGGGGTAGGTACTGAAGCTTTCTTT. Protein: CASSKTGVGTEAFF.

The gene calls are TRBV13 and TRBJ2-5; TRBD1 might be the D (6 bases). Germline assignment: CDR1 PRHDT and CDR2 FYEKMQ (reference sequence). The ends were cut back, 4 bases at V and 3 bases at J, with 15 bases in the middle. This CDR3 region has 15 residues. The CDR3 is CASSSIRDKKETQYF. DNA for the CDR3: TGTGCCAGCAGCTCGATCCGGGACAAAAAAGAGACCCAGTACTTC.

The rearrangement links TRBV7-6 to TRBJ1-2; TRBD1 agrees at 10 bases. Germline CDR1 and CDR2: SGHVS and FNYEAQ. The trim removed 1 base at V and 7 bases at J, leaving 3 bases unmatched. This CDR3 contains 14 residues. The CDR3 nucleotides are TGTGCCAGCAGCTTAGAACGGACAGGGGGTGGCTACACCTTC. Amino acid sequence: CASSLERTGGGYTF.

The chain couples TRBV13 to TRBJ2-5, with a possible D match to TRBD1 (5 bases). The CDR3 length is 14 residues. V lost 5 bases, J lost 1 base, and 11 bases lay in between. CDR1 and CDR2 (germline): PRHDT, FYEKMQ (reference sequence). As DNA, the CDR3 is TGTGCCAGCAGCCACCGACAGTCCCAAGAGACCCAGTACTTC. Protein product: CASSHRQSQETQYF.

The rearrangement uses TRBV19 and TRBJ1-5; 8 bases fit TRBD1. The V and J ends lost 6 bases and 9 bases, in that order; junction bases with no gene match: 10. The CDR3 runs 14 residues. Germline V CDR1 and CDR2: LNHDA, SQIVND (reference sequence). CDR3 amino acids: CASRAGGPWPPQHF. CDR3 in DNA: TGTGCCAGTAGGGCAGGGGGCCCCTGGCCGCCCCAGCATTTT.

CDR3 protein: CASSSTGTGNTIYF. The CDR3 bases are TGTGCCAGCAGCTCGACAGGGACTGGAAACACCATATATTTT. This chain joins TRBV11-2 and TRBJ1-3, with 7 nucleotides matching TRBD1. Trimming at V came to 4 bases and at J to 2 bases, leaving 2 bases not matched to a gene. CDR1 is SGHAT, CDR2 FQNNGV, per germline. The CDR3 contains 14 residues.

This clone appeared a single time. The gene calls are TRBV7-9 and TRBJ1-1; D unclear. Germline lookup yields CDR1 SEHNR and CDR2 FQNEAQ (reference sequence). V shed 2 bases and J shed 1 base, with 5 bases lying between them. The length of the CDR3 is 13 residues. The CDR3 DNA is TGTGCCAGCAGCTTACTCGGGAACACTGAAGCTTTCTTT. It yields the protein CASSLLGNTEAFF.

This clone appeared a single time. This sequence joins TRBV19 and TRBJ2-1; D is possibly TRBD2 (5 bases). This CDR3 contains 13 residues. Germline V lookup: CDR1 LNHDA, CDR2 SQIVND (reference sequence). V was shortened by 4 bases and J by 8 bases, with 12 bases between the two germline ends. CDR3 amino acids: CASSRRWVDEQFF. The CDR3, as DNA: TGTGCCAGTAGTAGGAGGTGGGTGGATGAGCAGTTCTTC.

V usage is TRBV7-8 and J usage is TRBJ2-1; 11 bases fit TRBD2. V lost 0 bases and J lost 3; bases outside the gene matches: 7. Germline CDR1 is SGHVS and CDR2 is FQNEAQ. This CDR3 contains 18 residues. CDR3 sequence (DNA): TGTGCCAGCAGCTTAGCCCGACTAGCGGGATTAGTCTACAATGAGCAGTTCTTC. It specifies CASSLARLAGLVYNEQFF.